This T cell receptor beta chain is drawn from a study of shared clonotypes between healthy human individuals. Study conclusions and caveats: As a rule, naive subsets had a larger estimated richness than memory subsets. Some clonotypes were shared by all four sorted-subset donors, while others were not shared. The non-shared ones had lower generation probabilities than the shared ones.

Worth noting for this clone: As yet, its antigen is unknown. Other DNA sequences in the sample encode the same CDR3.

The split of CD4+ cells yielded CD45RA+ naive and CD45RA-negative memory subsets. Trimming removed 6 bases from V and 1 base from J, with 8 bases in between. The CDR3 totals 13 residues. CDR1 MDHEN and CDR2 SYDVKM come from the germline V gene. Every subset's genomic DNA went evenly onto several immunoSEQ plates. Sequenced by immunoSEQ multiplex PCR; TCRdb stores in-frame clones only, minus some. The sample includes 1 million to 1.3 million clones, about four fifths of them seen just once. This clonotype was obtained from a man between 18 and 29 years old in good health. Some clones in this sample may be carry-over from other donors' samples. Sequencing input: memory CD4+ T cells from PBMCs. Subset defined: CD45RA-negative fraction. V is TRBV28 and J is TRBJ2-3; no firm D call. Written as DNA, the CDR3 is TGTGCCAGCAGGGGTCAGGGCACAGATACGCAGTATTTT. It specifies CASRGQGTDTQYF. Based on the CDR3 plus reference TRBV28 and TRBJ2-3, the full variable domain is DVKVTQSSRYLVKRTGEKVFLECVQDMDHENMFWYRQDPGLGLRLIYFSYDVKMKEKGDIPEGYSVSREKKERFSLILESASTNQTSMYLCASRGQGTDTQYFGPGTRLTVL.